What follows are 27 T cell receptor beta chains derived from one specimen sequenced in a study of T-cell reconstitution after alpha-beta-depleted transplantation in children. During its preparation, the TCRbeta library received unique molecular identifiers. Via MiXCR, TCRdb re-called the PCR reads, giving one row per CDR3 protein. The data show just over 350,000 distinct CDR3 sequences, about an eighth seen once. Sequenced material: PBMCs, taken from the stem cell graft. The receptors here all came from a human donor who donated a stem cell graft to a child with Fanconi anemia.

This clonotype has more than one count but fewer than ten. The chain has TRBV7-8 and TRBJ2-1; no clear D gene. The CDR3 consists of 14 residues. Trimming pared 1 base from V and 1 base from J, leaving 5 bases between. Germline CDR1 is SGHVS and CDR2 is FQNEAQ. CDR3 coding DNA: TGTGCCAGCAGCTTAGACTTGTCCTACAATGAGCAGTTCTTC. Translation: CASSLDLSYNEQFF.

This rearrangement joins TRBV7-2 to TRBJ1-5; 9 nucleotides align to TRBD1. The CDR3 has 17 amino acids. Germline values: CDR1 SGHTA, CDR2 FQGNSA. The J segment lost 3 bases and the V segment lost 1 base, leaving 7 bases of the junction unmatched. The CDR3 here is CASSLGKTGGLNQPQHF. CDR3 sequence (DNA): TGTGCCAGCAGCTTAGGAAAAACAGGGGGCCTCAATCAGCCCCAGCATTTT.

V is TRBV11-1 and J is TRBJ1-6, with D hard to call. Between the trimmed V and J ends, which lost 5 bases and 0 bases, there was a span of 14 bases. From germline, CDR1 is SGHAT and CDR2 FQDESV (reference sequence). The CDR3 is 17 amino acids. CDR3 coding DNA: TGTGCCAGCAGCCTTTCGAGGAGGAGCTCCTATAATTCACCCCTCCACTTT. It encodes CASSLSRRSSYNSPLHF.

V gene TRBV4-3 combines with J gene TRBJ2-4, with TRBD2 as a possible D gene (5 bases). The CDR3 runs to 15 residues. Germline V lookup: CDR1 LGHNA, CDR2 YSLEER. Trimming left V 3 bases short and J 0 bases short, with 9 bases between. Here the CDR3 DNA reads TGCGCCAGCAGCCAGCGGGCATTAGCCAAAAACATTCAGTACTTC. This sequence encodes CASSQRALAKNIQYF.

This clonotype has only a few counts. The chain links TRBV15 to TRBJ2-7, with a tentative D call TRBD2 (5 bases). V lost 5 bases and J lost 7, with 15 bases in between. The CDR3 is 13 amino acids. Germline CDR1 is LNHNV and CDR2 is YYDKDF (reference sequence). CDR3: CATSHTPGKEQYV. The DNA of the CDR3 is TGTGCCACCAGCCACACACCGGGGAAAGAGCAGTACGTC.

The chain employs TRBV5-1 and TRBJ2-3; 9 positions match TRBD2. Germline CDR1 reads SGHRS; CDR2 reads YFSETQ. Germline trimming cut 0 bases from V and 0 bases from J; bases unmatched to any gene: 2. This CDR3 has 16 amino acids. CDR3 residues: CASSLAGLASTDTQYF. The CDR3 DNA follows: TGCGCCAGCAGCTTGGCCGGACTAGCGAGCACAGATACGCAGTATTTT.

This sequence joins TRBV19 and TRBJ2-1, with 7 bases fitting TRBD2. Losses at the gene ends were 1 base for V and 6 bases for J; bases not matched to a gene: 12. The CDR3 has 17 residues. Germline V lookup: CDR1 LNHDA, CDR2 SQIVND (reference sequence). The CDR3 DNA reads as TGTGCCAGTAGTATAGGGGACGCGCTGGGGGGGATCAATGAGCAGTTCTTC. Translated: CASSIGDALGGINEQFF.

This clonotype has a handful of counts. This sequence joins TRBV25-1 and TRBJ1-6, with unresolved D. Trimming took off 5 bases at V and 7 bases at J, with 9 bases between the two ends. Germline V gene data show CDR1 as MGHDK and CDR2 as SYGVNS. This CDR3 is 13 amino acids long. The CDR3 sequence is CASSFSRNSPLHF. DNA of the CDR3: TGTGCCAGCAGTTTTAGCAGGAATTCACCCCTCCACTTT.

This sequence joins TRBV7-3 and TRBJ2-1; D may be TRBD1 or TRBD2 (5 bases each). The CDR3 loop spans 15 amino acids. Germline V gives CDR1 SGHTA, CDR2 FQGTGA. Trimming took off 5 bases at V and 6 bases at J, with 17 bases between the two ends. The CDR3 is CASSQGPQGVNEQFF. The CDR3 nucleotides read TGTGCCAGCAGCCAGGGACCCCAGGGCGTCAATGAGCAGTTCTTC.

This clonotype was recorded many times. Because the CDR3 is missing its conserved closing phenylalanine or tryptophan, this is likely a read error. It is unclear where the CDR3 begins or ends on the DNA, so no DNA is shown, and the CDR3 is as TCRdb lists it. This chain uses TRBV10-3 with TRBJ2-7; the D call of TRBD2 is as the table states it, not checked on the DNA. From its first to its last residue, the CDR3 has 10 amino acids. Germline values: CDR1 ENHRY, CDR2 SYGVKD. The CDR3 loop is CARSRDFQPS.

This clonotype occurred a few times. The chain links TRBV28 to TRBJ2-5; no definite D call. V was pared by 2 bases and J by 0 bases, with 16 bases between. From germline, CDR1 is MDHEN and CDR2 SYDVKM. The CDR3 totals 17 residues. The CDR3 loop is CASSLGRREVYQETQYF. Written as DNA, the CDR3 is TGTGCCAGCAGTTTAGGCCGCAGAGAAGTGTACCAAGAGACCCAGTACTTC.

This clonotype turned up a few times. This chain joins TRBV3-1 and TRBJ2-5; 8 nucleotides align to TRBD2. V shed 4 bases and J 2 bases; nucleotides not matched to a gene: 18. CDR3 length: 19 residues. From germline, CDR1 is LGHDT and CDR2 YNNKEL (reference sequence). In nucleotides, the CDR3 is TGTGCCAGCAGCCGGCGAGATAGCGGGGCTCTCCTGGGGCAAGAGACCCAGTACTTC. This translates into CASSRRDSGALLGQETQYF.

The sample holds many counts of this clonotype. The chain employs TRBV13 and TRBJ2-1; 14 bases fit TRBD2. CDR1 is PRHDT and CDR2 is FYEKMQ in the germline V gene (reference sequence). V lost 5 bases, J lost 10 bases, and 10 bases stayed unmatched. This CDR3 is built from 16 residues. CDR3 coding DNA: TGTGCCAGCAGCCCGGGGACTAGCGGGGGAACGCGGGAGCAGTTCTTC. Amino acids: CASSPGTSGGTREQFF. The variable domain in full, completed from reference TRBV13 and TRBJ2-1, reads AAGVIQSPRHLIKEKRETATLKCYPIPRHDTVYWYQQGPGQDPQFLISFYEKMQSDKGSIPDRFSAQQFSDYHSELNMSSLELGDSALYFCASSPGTSGGTREQFFGPGTRLTVL.

This clonotype was recorded at least ten times. The chain employs TRBV7-6 and TRBJ2-3; no clear D gene. Trimming removed 3 bases from V and 8 bases from J, with 6 bases in between. CDR3 size: 11 residues. Germline-derived CDR1 and CDR2 are SGHVS and FNYEAQ. The CDR3 loop reads CASSLDRTQYF. CDR3 coding DNA: TGTGCCAGCAGCTTGGACCGTACGCAGTATTTT. Full variable domain (outside the CDR3, taken from reference TRBV7-6 and TRBJ2-3): GAGVSQSPRYKVTKRGQDVALRCDPISGHVSLYWYRQALGQGPEFLTYFNYEAQQDKSGLPNDRFSAERPEGSISTLTIQRTEQRDSAMYRCASSLDRTQYFGPGTRLTVL.

V and J are TRBV9 and TRBJ2-6; D gene unclear. This CDR3 contains 15 residues. CDR1 and CDR2 (germline): SGDLS, YYNGEE. Trimming removed 2 bases at V and 0 bases at J, with 6 bases between. The CDR3 sequence: CASSVSLSGANVLTF. In DNA form, the CDR3 reads TGTGCCAGCAGCGTTTCCCTCTCTGGGGCCAACGTCCTGACTTTC.

The chain has TRBV11-2 and TRBJ2-3; D is unclear. Germline CDR1 SGHAT, CDR2 FQNNGV. V was clipped by 6 bases and J by 3 bases, with 25 bases between them. The CDR3 spans 18 residues. The CDR3 is CASSQTLMDGSETDTQYF. In nucleotides, the CDR3 is TGTGCCAGCAGTCAGACCCTTATGGACGGTTCGGAGACAGATACGCAGTATTTT.

The chain has TRBV11-2 and TRBJ1-6; 7 bases fit TRBD1. CDR3 length equals 14 residues. From germline, CDR1 is SGHAT and CDR2 FQNNGV. The V gene end was trimmed by 7 bases and the J gene end by 7 bases; junction bases not matched to a gene: 7. In DNA form, the CDR3 reads TGTGCCAGCACCGCGTGGGGACAGAATTCACCCCTCCACTTT. Amino acids: CASTAWGQNSPLHF.

This clonotype came up a few times. V and J are TRBV18 and TRBJ2-2; no clear D gene. Germline CDR1 reads KGHSH; CDR2 reads LQKENI. CDR3 length: 17 amino acids. The V end lost 3 bases, the J end lost 1 base, and 15 bases lay between the germline ends. The CDR3 sequence is CASSPFVAKGNTGELFF. CDR3 DNA: TGTGCCAGCTCACCGTTCGTGGCAAAAGGGAACACCGGGGAGCTGTTTTTT.

The rearrangement uses TRBV7-2 and TRBJ1-1; D is undetermined. The CDR3 loop spans 13 amino acids. Germline V gives CDR1 SGHTA, CDR2 FQGNSA. Deletions cut 5 bases from V and 3 bases from J, with 10 bases between. CDR3 sequence: CASSPRRDTEAFF. The CDR3 nucleotides read TGTGCCAGCAGCCCACGACGAGACACTGAAGCTTTCTTT.

In its sample, this clonotype was seen many times. The rearrangement links TRBV5-6 to TRBJ2-3; D may be TRBD1 or TRBD2 (5 bases each). CDR1 and CDR2 from the germline V gene are SGHDT and YYEEEE. The CDR3 is 17 amino acids. The V and J ends lost 2 bases and 4 bases respectively, with 20 bases between them. DNA of the CDR3: TGTGCCAGCAGCTTATGGCAGATGAGGGGCTTAGCAGATACGCAGTATTTT. Protein sequence: CASSLWQMRGLADTQYF.

The rearrangement joins TRBV5-8 to TRBJ2-3; D is undetermined. Germline V gene data show CDR1 as SGHTS and CDR2 as YDEGEE. Trimming cost V 2 bases and J 6 bases, with 13 bases left between them. There are 14 residues in the CDR3. The DNA for the CDR3 is TGTGCCAGCAGCTTCCCCGGCCCGGAGGATACGCAGTATTTT. It translates to CASSFPGPEDTQYF.

This clonotype showed up just a few times. This chain joins TRBV6-2 or TRBV6-3 and TRBJ2-1; D might be TRBD1 (6 bases). Germline V gene data show CDR1 as MNHEY and CDR2 as SVGEGT. The CDR3 loop spans 17 amino acids. V was trimmed by 0 bases and J by 1 base, leaving 13 bases between them. The CDR3 loop reads CASSYSIGTLSYNEQFF. The CDR3 DNA sequence: TGTGCCAGCAGTTACTCGATCGGGACACTGTCCTACAATGAGCAGTTCTTC.

This clonotype has more than one count but fewer than ten. The rearrangement uses TRBV3-1 and TRBJ1-1; D gene uncertain. The V end lost 2 bases, the J end lost 1 base, and 5 bases lay between the germline ends. CDR1 and CDR2 (germline): LGHDT, YNNKEL (reference sequence). The CDR3 consists of 13 residues. This CDR3 reads CASSQKQNTEAFF. Written as DNA, the CDR3 is TGTGCCAGCAGCCAAAAACAGAACACTGAAGCTTTCTTT.

Note on this clonotype: A read error may account for a junction end that differs from germline. This rearrangement joins TRBV5-1 to TRBJ2-4, with 13 bases fitting TRBD2. There are 16 residues in the CDR3. Germline CDR1 and CDR2: SGHRS and YFSETQ. CDR3 region: CASSLTSGGAKNIQYF. CDR3 nucleotide sequence: TGCGCCAGCAGCTTGACTAGCGGGGGGGCCAAGAACATTCAGTACTTC. Variable domain in full (rest from reference TRBV5-1 and TRBJ2-4): KAGVTQTPRYLIKTRGQQVTLSCSPISGHRSVSWYQQTPGQGLQFLFEYFSETQRNKGNFPGRFSGRQFSNSRSEMNVSTLELGDSALYLCASSLTSGGAKNIQYFGAGTRLSVL.

The chain joins TRBV24-1 to TRBJ2-1; D might be TRBD1 or TRBD2, each matching 6 bases. The V gene lost 2 bases and the J gene lost 8 bases, with 15 bases spanning the gap. CDR3 length: 15 amino acids. CDR1 and CDR2 (germline): KGHDR, SFDVKD. The CDR3 bases are TGTGCCACCAGTGATTCCTCCTTCGGGGGCCATGAGCAGTTCTTC. This gives the protein CATSDSSFGGHEQFF.

This clonotype occurred many times. The chain combines TRBV5-1 with TRBJ2-1; TRBD1 agrees at 7 bases. Germline loops: CDR1 SGHRS, CDR2 YFSETQ. CDR3 length equals 13 residues. V shed 1 base and J 10 bases; nucleotides not matched to a gene: 5. The CDR3 reads CASSLLDRVEQFF. The DNA for the CDR3 is TGCGCCAGCAGCTTGTTAGACAGGGTCGAGCAGTTCTTC.

This chain links TRBV27 with TRBJ2-1; the D gene is possibly TRBD2 (6 bases). Trimming stripped 6 bases from V and 0 bases from J, with 9 bases between. Germline V gene lookup returns CDR1 MNHEY and CDR2 SMNVEV (reference sequence). This CDR3 has 14 amino acids. CDR3: CASSAGNSYNEQFF. CDR3 bases: TGTGCCAGCAGCGCGGGGAACTCCTACAATGAGCAGTTCTTC.